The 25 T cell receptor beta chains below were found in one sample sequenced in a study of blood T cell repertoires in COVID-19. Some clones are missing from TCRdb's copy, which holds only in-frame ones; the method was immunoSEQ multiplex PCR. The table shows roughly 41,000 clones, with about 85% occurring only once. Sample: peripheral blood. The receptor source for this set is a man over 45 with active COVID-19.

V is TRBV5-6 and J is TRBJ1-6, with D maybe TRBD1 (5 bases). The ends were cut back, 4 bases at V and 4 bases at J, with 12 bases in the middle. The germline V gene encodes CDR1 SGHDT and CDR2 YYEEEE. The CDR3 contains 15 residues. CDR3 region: CASSPTASYNSPLHF. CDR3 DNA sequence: TGTGCCAGCAGCCCGACAGCGTCGTATAATTCACCCCTCCACTTT.

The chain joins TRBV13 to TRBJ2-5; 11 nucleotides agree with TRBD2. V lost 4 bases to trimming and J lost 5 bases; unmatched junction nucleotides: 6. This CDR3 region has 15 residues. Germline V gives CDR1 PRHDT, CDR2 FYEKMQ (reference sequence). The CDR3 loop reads CASSSTSGGVETQYF. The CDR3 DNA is TGTGCCAGCAGCTCCACTAGCGGGGGAGTGGAGACCCAGTACTTC.

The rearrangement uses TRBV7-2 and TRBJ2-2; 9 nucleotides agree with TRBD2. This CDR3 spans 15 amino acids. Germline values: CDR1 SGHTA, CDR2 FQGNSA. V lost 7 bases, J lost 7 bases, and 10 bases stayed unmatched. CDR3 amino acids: CASMGLAFIGGELFF. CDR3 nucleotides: TGTGCCAGCATGGGACTAGCCTTCATAGGCGGGGAGCTGTTTTTT.

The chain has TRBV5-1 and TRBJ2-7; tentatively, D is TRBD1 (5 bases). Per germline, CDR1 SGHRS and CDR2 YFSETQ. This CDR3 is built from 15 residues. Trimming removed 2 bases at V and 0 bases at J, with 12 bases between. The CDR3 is CASSLGALSSYEQYF. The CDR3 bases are TGCGCCAGCAGCTTAGGGGCATTAAGCTCCTACGAGCAGTACTTC.

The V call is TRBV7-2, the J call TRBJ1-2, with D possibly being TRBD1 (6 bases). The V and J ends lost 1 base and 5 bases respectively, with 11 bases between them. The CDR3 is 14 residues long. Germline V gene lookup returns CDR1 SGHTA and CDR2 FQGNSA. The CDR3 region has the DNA TGTGCCAGCAGCTTAGAGGCAGGGGCATATGGCTACACCTTC. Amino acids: CASSLEAGAYGYTF.

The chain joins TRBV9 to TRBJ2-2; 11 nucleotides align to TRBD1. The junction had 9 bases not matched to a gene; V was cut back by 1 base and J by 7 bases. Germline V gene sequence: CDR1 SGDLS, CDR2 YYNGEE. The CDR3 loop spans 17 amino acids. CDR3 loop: CASSVSSGQGVGGELFF. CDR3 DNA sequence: TGTGCCAGCAGCGTATCCTCGGGACAGGGGGTTGGCGGGGAGCTGTTTTTT.

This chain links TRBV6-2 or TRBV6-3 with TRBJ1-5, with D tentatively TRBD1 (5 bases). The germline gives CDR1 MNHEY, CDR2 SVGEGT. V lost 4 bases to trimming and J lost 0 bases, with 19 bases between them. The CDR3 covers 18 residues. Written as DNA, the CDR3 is TGTGCCAGCAGTTGGCAACCTGGACACGGCGATAGCAATCAGCCCCAGCATTTT. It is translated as CASSWQPGHGDSNQPQHF.

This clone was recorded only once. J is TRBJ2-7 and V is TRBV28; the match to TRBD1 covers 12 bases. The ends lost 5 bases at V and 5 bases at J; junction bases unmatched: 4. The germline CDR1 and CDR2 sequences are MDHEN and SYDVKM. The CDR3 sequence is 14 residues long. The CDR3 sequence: CASSPGQGANEQYF. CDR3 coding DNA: TGTGCCAGCAGTCCGGGACAGGGGGCTAACGAGCAGTACTTC.

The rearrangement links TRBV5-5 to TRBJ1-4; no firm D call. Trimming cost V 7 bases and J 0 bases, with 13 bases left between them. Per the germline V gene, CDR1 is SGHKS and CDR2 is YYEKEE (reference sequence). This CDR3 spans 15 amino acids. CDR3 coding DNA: TGTGCCAGCTCAACCGGGATTTCAACTAATGAAAAACTGTTTTTT. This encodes CASSTGISTNEKLFF. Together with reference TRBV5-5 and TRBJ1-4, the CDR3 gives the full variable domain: DAGVTQSPTHLIKTRGQQVTLRCSPISGHKSVSWYQQVLGQGPQFIFQYYEKEERGRGNFPDRFSARQFPNYSSELNVNALLLGDSALYLCASSTGISTNEKLFFGSGTQLSVL.

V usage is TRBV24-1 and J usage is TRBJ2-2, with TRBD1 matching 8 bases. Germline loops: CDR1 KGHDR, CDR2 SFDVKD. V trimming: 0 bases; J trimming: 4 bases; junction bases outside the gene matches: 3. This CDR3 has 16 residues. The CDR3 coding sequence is TGTGCCACCAGTGATTTGGGGACAGGCGGCACCGGGGAGCTGTTTTTT. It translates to CATSDLGTGGTGELFF.

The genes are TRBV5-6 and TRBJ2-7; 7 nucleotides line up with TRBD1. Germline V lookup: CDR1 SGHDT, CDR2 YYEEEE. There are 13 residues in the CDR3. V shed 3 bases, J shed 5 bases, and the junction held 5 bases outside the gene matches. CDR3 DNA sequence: TGTGCCAGCAGCTACGACAGGGTGGACGAGCAGTACTTC. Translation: CASSYDRVDEQYF.

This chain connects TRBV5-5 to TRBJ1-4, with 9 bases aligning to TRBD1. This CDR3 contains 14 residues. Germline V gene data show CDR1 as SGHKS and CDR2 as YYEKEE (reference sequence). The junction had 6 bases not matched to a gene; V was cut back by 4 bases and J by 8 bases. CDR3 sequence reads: CASSKQGAREKLFF. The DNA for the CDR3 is TGTGCCAGCAGCAAACAGGGGGCCAGGGAAAAACTGTTTTTT.

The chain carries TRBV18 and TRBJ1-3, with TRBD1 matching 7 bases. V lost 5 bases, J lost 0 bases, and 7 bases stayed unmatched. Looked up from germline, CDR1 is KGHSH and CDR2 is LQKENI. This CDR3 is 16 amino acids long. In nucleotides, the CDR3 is TGTGCCAGCTCAGCGGGGGGACAGAGCTCTGGAAACACCATATATTTT. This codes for CASSAGGQSSGNTIYF.

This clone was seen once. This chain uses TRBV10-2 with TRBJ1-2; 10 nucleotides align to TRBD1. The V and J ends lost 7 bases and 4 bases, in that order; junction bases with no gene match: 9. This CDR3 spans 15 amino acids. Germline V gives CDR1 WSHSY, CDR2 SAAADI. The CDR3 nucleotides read TGCGCCAGCACCGGGACAGGGGTTCCCAGCTATGGCTACACCTTC. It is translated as CASTGTGVPSYGYTF.

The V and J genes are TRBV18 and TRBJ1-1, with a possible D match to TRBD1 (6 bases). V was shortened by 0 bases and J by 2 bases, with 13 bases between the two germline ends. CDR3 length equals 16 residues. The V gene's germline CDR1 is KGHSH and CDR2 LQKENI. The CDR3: CASSPPNLGGNTEAFF. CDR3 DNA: TGTGCCAGCTCACCACCGAACCTAGGGGGTAACACTGAAGCTTTCTTT.

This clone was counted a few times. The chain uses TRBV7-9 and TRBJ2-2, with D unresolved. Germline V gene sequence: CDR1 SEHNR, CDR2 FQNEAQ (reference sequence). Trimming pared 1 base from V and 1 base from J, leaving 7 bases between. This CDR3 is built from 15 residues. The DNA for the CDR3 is TGTGCCAGCAGCTTAGGGGCAGGGAACACCGGGGAGCTGTTTTTT. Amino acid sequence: CASSLGAGNTGELFF.

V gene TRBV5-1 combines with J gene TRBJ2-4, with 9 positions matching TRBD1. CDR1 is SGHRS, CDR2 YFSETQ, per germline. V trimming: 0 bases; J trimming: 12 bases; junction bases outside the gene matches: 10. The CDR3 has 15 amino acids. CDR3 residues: CASSLGDRASVAQYF. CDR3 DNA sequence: TGCGCCAGCAGCTTGGGGGACAGGGCCAGTGTTGCTCAGTACTTC.

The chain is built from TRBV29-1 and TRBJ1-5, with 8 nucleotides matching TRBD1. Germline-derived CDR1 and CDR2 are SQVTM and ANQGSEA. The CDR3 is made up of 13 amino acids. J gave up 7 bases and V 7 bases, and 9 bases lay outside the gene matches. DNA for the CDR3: TGCAGCGCCGTGGACAGGGAGGGGCAGCCCCAGCATTTT. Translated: CSAVDREGQPQHF.

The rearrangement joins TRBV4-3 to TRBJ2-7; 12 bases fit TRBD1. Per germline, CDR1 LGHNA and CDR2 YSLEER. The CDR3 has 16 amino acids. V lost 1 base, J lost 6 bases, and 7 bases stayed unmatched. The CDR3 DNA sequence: TGCGCCAGCAGCCAAGGGCCCGGGACAGGGGGCGTCGAGCAGTACTTC. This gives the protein CASSQGPGTGGVEQYF.

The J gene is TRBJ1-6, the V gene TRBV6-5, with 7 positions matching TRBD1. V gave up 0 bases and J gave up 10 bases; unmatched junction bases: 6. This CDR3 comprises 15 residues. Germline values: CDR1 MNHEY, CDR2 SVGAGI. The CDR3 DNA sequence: TGTGCCAGCAGTTACTCAACAGGGGCCGAATCACCCCTCCACTTT. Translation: CASSYSTGAESPLHF.

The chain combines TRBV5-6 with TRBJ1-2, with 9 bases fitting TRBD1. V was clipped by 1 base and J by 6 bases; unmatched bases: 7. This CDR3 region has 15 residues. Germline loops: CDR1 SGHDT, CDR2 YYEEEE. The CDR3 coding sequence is TGTGCCAGCAGCTTGAGGGGACAGGGTCCTAATGGCTACACCTTC. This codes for CASSLRGQGPNGYTF. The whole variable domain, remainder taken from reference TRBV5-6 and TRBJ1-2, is DAGVTQSPTHLIKTRGQQVTLRCSPKSGHDTVSWYQQALGQGPQFIFQYYEEEERQRGNFPDRFSGHQFPNYSSELNVNALLLGDSALYLCASSLRGQGPNGYTFGSGTRLTVV.

The CDR3 is CASRQDQETQYF. The CDR3, as DNA: TGTGCCAGCCGGCAGGACCAAGAGACCCAGTACTTC. V gene TRBV2 combines with J gene TRBJ2-5, with no clear D. CDR1 is SNHLY and CDR2 is FYNNEI in the germline V gene. The CDR3 runs 12 residues. V lost 8 bases to trimming and J lost 0 bases, with 7 bases between them. The whole variable domain, filled in from reference TRBV2 and TRBJ2-5, reads EPEVTQTPSHQVTQMGQEVILRCVPISNHLYFYWYRQILGQKVEFLVSFYNNEISEKSEIFDDQFSVERPDGSNFTLKIRSTKLEDSAMYFCASRQDQETQYFGPGTRLLVL.

The CDR3: CAISESKQGVRNEQFF. CDR3 bases: TGTGCCATCAGTGAGTCGAAGCAGGGGGTTAGGAATGAGCAGTTCTTC. The chain carries TRBV10-3 and TRBJ2-1, with 7 bases fitting TRBD1. Germline V CDR1 and CDR2: ENHRY, SYGVKD. CDR3 length equals 16 residues. The V segment lost 0 bases and the J segment 7 bases; nucleotides outside the gene matches: 9.

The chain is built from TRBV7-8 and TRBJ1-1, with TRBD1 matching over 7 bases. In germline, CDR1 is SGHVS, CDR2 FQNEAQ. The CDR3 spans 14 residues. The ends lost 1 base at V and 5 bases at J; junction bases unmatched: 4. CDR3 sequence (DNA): TGTGCCAGCAGCTTAGGGTACAGGGGAACTGAAGCTTTCTTT. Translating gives CASSLGYRGTEAFF.

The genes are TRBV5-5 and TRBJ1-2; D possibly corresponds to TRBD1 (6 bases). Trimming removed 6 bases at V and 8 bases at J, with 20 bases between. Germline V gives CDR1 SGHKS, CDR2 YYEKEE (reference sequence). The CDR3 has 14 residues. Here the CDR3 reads CASTPAGVRGGYTF. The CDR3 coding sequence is TGTGCCAGCACCCCGGCAGGGGTAAGGGGGGGCTACACCTTC.